A single sample is the source of the 24 T cell receptor beta chains below, sequenced in a study of blood T cell repertoires in COVID-19. Assay: immunoSEQ multiplex PCR; the TCRdb copy retains only in-frame clones and omits some. The top ten hold over 1.5% of the sample, which has some 320,000 clones, 85% seen once. Sequences were obtained from PBMCs or T cells enriched from blood (not recorded which). These receptors came from a woman aged 30 to 39 who had been exposed to COVID-19.

The chain couples TRBV9 to TRBJ1-5; 10 positions match TRBD1. Trimming took 3 bases from V and 1 from J; bases not matched to a gene: 7. This CDR3 spans 17 amino acids. Germline assignment: CDR1 SGDLS and CDR2 YYNGEE. Here the CDR3 reads CASSGRQGARSNQPQHF. CDR3 sequence (DNA): TGTGCCAGCAGCGGGAGACAGGGGGCTAGGAGCAATCAGCCCCAGCATTTT.

The chain joins TRBV4-3 to TRBJ1-2; 11 bases fit TRBD1. The CDR3 runs to 16 residues. V gave up 5 bases and J gave up 8 bases; unmatched junction bases: 13. Per germline, CDR1 LGHNA and CDR2 YSLEER. CDR3: CASSSGTGGNRGGYTF. For the CDR3, the DNA is TGCGCCAGCAGCTCCGGGACAGGGGGGAACCGTGGGGGCTACACCTTC.

The rearrangement joins TRBV5-1 to TRBJ2-3; 9 nucleotides agree with TRBD2. Germline trimming cut 4 bases from V and 2 bases from J; bases unmatched to any gene: 11. The CDR3 totals 17 residues. The germline gives CDR1 SGHRS, CDR2 YFSETQ. The CDR3 nucleotides read TGCGCCAGCAGCACCGGGGGGCTAGCGGGGATCACAGATACGCAGTATTTT. This gives the protein CASSTGGLAGITDTQYF.

The chain employs TRBV28 and TRBJ1-2, with D maybe TRBD1 (6 bases). Germline-derived CDR1 and CDR2 are MDHEN and SYDVKM. The ends were cut back, 5 bases at V and 4 bases at J, with 14 bases in the middle. This CDR3 spans 14 amino acids. The CDR3 coding sequence is TGTGCCAGCAGTAGTATGGACAGTTTCTATGGCTACACCTTC. Protein sequence: CASSSMDSFYGYTF.

This rearrangement joins TRBV5-1 to TRBJ2-2; 10 bases align to TRBD2. This CDR3 has 15 amino acids. Germline V gives CDR1 SGHRS, CDR2 YFSETQ. V lost 2 bases, J lost 3 bases, and 1 base stayed unmatched. This CDR3 reads CASSLSGRDTGELFF. For the CDR3, the DNA is TGCGCCAGCAGCTTAAGCGGGAGGGACACCGGGGAGCTGTTTTTT. Variable domain in full (rest from reference TRBV5-1 and TRBJ2-2): KAGVTQTPRYLIKTRGQQVTLSCSPISGHRSVSWYQQTPGQGLQFLFEYFSETQRNKGNFPGRFSGRQFSNSRSEMNVSTLELGDSALYLCASSLSGRDTGELFFGEGSRLTVL.

The chain is built from TRBV2 and TRBJ1-5; D might be TRBD1 (5 bases). Trimming took off 4 bases at V and 5 bases at J, with 12 bases between the two ends. The CDR3 runs 14 residues. Germline CDR1 SNHLY, CDR2 FYNNEI. CDR3 sequence reads: CASSGGGDYQPQHF. CDR3 DNA sequence: TGTGCCAGCAGTGGTGGAGGGGATTATCAGCCCCAGCATTTT.

This chain links TRBV30 with TRBJ1-4, with 9 nucleotides matching TRBD1. CDR1 is GTSNPN, CDR2 SVGIG, per germline (reference sequence). J lost 6 bases, V lost 0 bases, and 2 bases had no gene match. CDR3 size: 14 residues. The CDR3 loop reads CAWSVGTGYEKLFF. The DNA for the CDR3 is TGTGCCTGGAGTGTGGGGACAGGGTATGAAAAACTGTTTTTT.

CDR3 sequence: CASSSGLAGGDEQFF. As DNA, the CDR3 is TGTGCCAGTAGTTCTGGACTAGCGGGAGGGGATGAGCAGTTCTTC. The chain joins TRBV19 to TRBJ2-1; 15 nucleotides agree with TRBD2. This CDR3 is built from 15 residues. CDR1 is LNHDA and CDR2 is SQIVND in the germline V gene (reference sequence). V trimming: 5 bases; J trimming: 8 bases; junction bases outside the gene matches: 4.

This rearrangement joins TRBV5-5 to TRBJ1-2; TRBD1 aligns across 8 bases. The CDR3 spans 13 residues. Germline V gene data show CDR1 as SGHKS and CDR2 as YYEKEE (reference sequence). V dropped 3 bases and J dropped 8; count of bases not matched to a gene: 6. CDR3 sequence reads: CASSSGTGGGYTF. CDR3 bases: TGTGCCAGCAGCTCCGGGACAGGAGGCGGCTACACCTTC.

The chain carries TRBV10-1 and TRBJ1-1; D unclear. Trimming stripped 0 bases from V and 4 bases from J, with 12 bases between. The CDR3 covers 15 residues. From germline, CDR1 is WNHNN and CDR2 SYGVQD (reference sequence). CDR3 protein: CASSESIGGSTEAFF. CDR3 DNA sequence: TGCGCCAGCAGTGAGTCGATTGGAGGGAGCACTGAAGCTTTCTTT.

The chain couples TRBV30 to TRBJ1-5; TRBD1 is a possible D gene (5 bases). Deletions cut 2 bases from V and 0 bases from J, with 11 bases between. This CDR3 has 15 residues. The germline gives CDR1 GTSNPN, CDR2 SVGIG (reference sequence). The CDR3 sequence is CAWSRGRYSNQPQHF. CDR3 bases: TGTGCCTGGAGTAGGGGCCGTTATAGCAATCAGCCCCAGCATTTT.

The chain combines TRBV30 with TRBJ1-4; D is perhaps TRBD1 (6 bases). CDR3 length: 14 amino acids. V was shortened by 5 bases and J by 5 bases, with 15 bases between the two germline ends. Germline V gene data show CDR1 as GTSNPN and CDR2 as SVGIG (reference sequence). The CDR3 reads CAWQRGSVNEKLFF. CDR3 DNA: TGTGCCTGGCAGAGGGGGTCGGTGAATGAAAAACTGTTTTTT.

This clone was observed a single time. The chain uses TRBV11-2 and TRBJ1-3; TRBD1 might be the D (5 bases). The germline CDR1 and CDR2 sequences are SGHAT and FQNNGV. CDR3 length equals 14 residues. V lost 5 bases to trimming and J lost 7 bases, with 15 bases between them. The DNA for the CDR3 is TGTGCCAGCAGCCCCCCAGGGACTCTTAACACCATATATTTT. Encoded protein: CASSPPGTLNTIYF.

The chain uses TRBV12-3 or TRBV12-4 and TRBJ2-3; D unresolved. The CDR3 is made up of 13 amino acids. V was shortened by 3 bases and J by 2 bases, with 6 bases between the two germline ends. CDR3: CASSFEDTDTQYF. The CDR3 nucleotides read TGTGCCAGCAGTTTCGAGGACACAGATACGCAGTATTTT.

V gene TRBV11-2 combines with J gene TRBJ1-4, with 11 bases that match TRBD1. The CDR3 is 14 amino acids. Germline loops: CDR1 SGHAT, CDR2 FQNNGV. Germline trimming cut 5 bases from V and 7 bases from J; bases unmatched to any gene: 3. The CDR3 spells CASSLGTGGEKLFF. For the CDR3, the DNA is TGTGCCAGCAGCCTCGGGACAGGGGGTGAAAAACTGTTTTTT.

The gene calls are TRBV7-3 and TRBJ2-1; weak D call: TRBD1 (5 bases). Trimming pared 5 bases from V and 6 bases from J, leaving 23 bases between. This CDR3 comprises 17 residues. Germline V gene sequence: CDR1 SGHTA, CDR2 FQGTGA. This chain's CDR3 is CASSPHLYDRPSNEQFF. Written as DNA, the CDR3 is TGTGCCAGCAGCCCCCATTTATATGACAGACCAAGCAATGAGCAGTTCTTC.

This chain uses TRBV12-5 with TRBJ1-4, with D hard to call. Germline CDR1 is LGHNT and CDR2 is FRNRAP. V gave up 5 bases and J gave up 0 bases, with 13 bases separating them. The length of the CDR3 is 16 residues. The CDR3: CASGTTYGTTNEKLFF. DNA of the CDR3: TGTGCTAGTGGTACCACCTACGGGACAACTAATGAAAAACTGTTTTTT.

This clone was detected once. The V call is TRBV28, the J call TRBJ1-3, with 7 bases aligning to TRBD1. In germline, CDR1 is MDHEN, CDR2 SYDVKM. With V trimmed by 8 bases and J by 3 bases, 10 bases remained unmatched. The CDR3 spans 15 residues. CDR3 DNA sequence: TGTGCCAGCGGACTTCCCGGGGACAGTGGAAACACCATATATTTT. Its protein is CASGLPGDSGNTIYF.

This clone was seen at least ten times. CDR3 residues: CSASDGSLGEQYF. DNA of the CDR3: TGCAGTGCTAGTGACGGGAGTCTAGGAGAGCAGTACTTC. V usage is TRBV20-1 and J usage is TRBJ2-7, with D perhaps TRBD2 (6 bases). The CDR3 is 13 residues long. V was clipped by 3 bases and J by 7 bases, with 16 bases between them. The V gene's germline CDR1 is DFQATT and CDR2 SNEGSKA (reference sequence).

This chain uses TRBV28 with TRBJ1-1; no clear D gene. The CDR3 sequence is 14 residues long. Trimming left V 3 bases short and J 11 bases short, with 19 bases between. The V gene's germline CDR1 is MDHEN and CDR2 SYDVKM. Written as DNA, the CDR3 is TGTGCCAGCAGTTTTAAGTCTAGTCTCGCTGGGGCTTTCTTT. Protein: CASSFKSSLAGAFF. Filled out from reference TRBV28 and TRBJ1-1, the complete variable domain reads DVKVTQSSRYLVKRTGEKVFLECVQDMDHENMFWYRQDPGLGLRLIYFSYDVKMKEKGDIPEGYSVSREKKERFSLILESASTNQTSMYLCASSFKSSLAGAFFGQGTRLTVV.

The CDR3 is CASSTVGRSYEQYF. The CDR3 bases are TGTGCCAGTAGCACGGTGGGGCGATCCTACGAGCAGTACTTC. The genes are TRBV19 and TRBJ2-7; a weak D match, TRBD1 (5 bases). V was cut by 6 bases and J by 1 base, with 13 bases left in between. CDR3 length: 14 residues. Per germline, CDR1 LNHDA and CDR2 SQIVND (reference sequence).

This clone was seen only once. The chain employs TRBV30 and TRBJ2-5; 12 bases align to TRBD2. The germline V gene has CDR1 GTSNPN and CDR2 SVGIG (reference sequence). V shed 0 bases, J shed 13 bases, and the junction held 9 bases outside the gene matches. The CDR3 has 14 amino acids. The CDR3 region has the DNA TGTGCCTGGAGTGTAGGGCTAGCGGGGGGGCCTGGGTACTTC. Encoded protein: CAWSVGLAGGPGYF.

The CDR3 DNA is TGTGCCAGCAGCCCCCTGGGGGTGGACAGGATAGGTTCACCCCTCCACTTT. Its protein is CASSPLGVDRIGSPLHF. V and J are TRBV13 and TRBJ1-6, with 7 positions matching TRBD1. CDR1 is PRHDT and CDR2 is FYEKMQ in the germline V gene (reference sequence). The CDR3 is 17 residues long. Unmatched junction bases numbered 16, after V lost 5 bases and J lost 9 bases.

The chain uses TRBV24-1 and TRBJ1-4; no clear D gene. CDR1 and CDR2 (germline): KGHDR, SFDVKD. V shed 4 bases and J shed 4 bases, with 12 bases lying between them. The CDR3 contains 15 residues. CDR3 region: CATSDPWAVNEKLFF. The DNA for the CDR3 is TGTGCCACCAGTGACCCCTGGGCCGTTAATGAAAAACTGTTTTTT.